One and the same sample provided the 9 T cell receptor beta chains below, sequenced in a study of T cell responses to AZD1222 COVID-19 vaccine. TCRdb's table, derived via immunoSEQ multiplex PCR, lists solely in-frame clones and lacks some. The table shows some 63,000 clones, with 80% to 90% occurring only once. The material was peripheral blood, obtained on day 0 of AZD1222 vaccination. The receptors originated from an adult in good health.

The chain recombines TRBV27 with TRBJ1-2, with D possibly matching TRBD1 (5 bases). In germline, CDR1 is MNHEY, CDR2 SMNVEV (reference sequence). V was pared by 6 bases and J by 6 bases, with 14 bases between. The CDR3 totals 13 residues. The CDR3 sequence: CASSVRGVDGYTF. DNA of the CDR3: TGTGCCAGCAGCGTGAGGGGAGTGGATGGCTACACCTTC.

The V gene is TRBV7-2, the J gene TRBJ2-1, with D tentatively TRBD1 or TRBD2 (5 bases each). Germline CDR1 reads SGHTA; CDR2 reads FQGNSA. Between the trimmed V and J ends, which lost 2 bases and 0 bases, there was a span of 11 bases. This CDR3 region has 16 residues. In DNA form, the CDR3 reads TGTGCCAGCAGCTTATGGGGGTCAGCCTCCTACAATGAGCAGTTCTTC. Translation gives CASSLWGSASYNEQFF.

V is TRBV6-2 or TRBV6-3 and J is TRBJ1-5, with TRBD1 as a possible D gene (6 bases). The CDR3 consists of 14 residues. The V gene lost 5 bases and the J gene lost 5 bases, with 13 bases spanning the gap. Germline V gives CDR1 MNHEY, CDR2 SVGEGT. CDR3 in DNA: TGTGCCAGCAGTGACGGACAGACCTATCAGCCCCAGCATTTT. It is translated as CASSDGQTYQPQHF.

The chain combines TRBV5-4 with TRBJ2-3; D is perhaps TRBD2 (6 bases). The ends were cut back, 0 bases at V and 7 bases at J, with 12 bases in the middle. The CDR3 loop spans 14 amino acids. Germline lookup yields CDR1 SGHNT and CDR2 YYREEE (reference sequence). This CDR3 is CASSLERESNTQYF. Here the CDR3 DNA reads TGTGCCAGCAGCTTGGAACGGGAGTCAAATACGCAGTATTTT.

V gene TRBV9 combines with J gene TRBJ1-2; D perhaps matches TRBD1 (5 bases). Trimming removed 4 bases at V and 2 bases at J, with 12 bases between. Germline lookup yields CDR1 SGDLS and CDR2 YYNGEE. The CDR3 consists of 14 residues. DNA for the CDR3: TGTGCCAGCAGCCCCTCTGGGGGAAACTATGGCTACACCTTC. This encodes CASSPSGGNYGYTF.

The CDR3 spells CASSSESYEQYV. DNA for the CDR3: TGTGCCAGCTCATCAGAATCCTACGAGCAGTACGTC. V and J are TRBV18 and TRBJ2-7; D gene unclear. With 5 bases removed from V and 1 base from J, the gap between germline ends came to 6 bases. The CDR3 has 12 amino acids. Germline assignment: CDR1 KGHSH and CDR2 LQKENI.

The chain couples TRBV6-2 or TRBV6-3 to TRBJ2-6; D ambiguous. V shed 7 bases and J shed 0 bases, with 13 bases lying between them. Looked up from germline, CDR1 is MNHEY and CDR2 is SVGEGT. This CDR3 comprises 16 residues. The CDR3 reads CASIPGRFSGANVLTF. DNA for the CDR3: TGTGCCAGCATCCCCGGGCGGTTCTCTGGGGCCAACGTCCTGACTTTC.

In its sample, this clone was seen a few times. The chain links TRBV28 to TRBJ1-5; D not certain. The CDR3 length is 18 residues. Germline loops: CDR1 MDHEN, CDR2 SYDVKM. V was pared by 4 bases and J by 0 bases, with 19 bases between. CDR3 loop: CASSSLYEGAYSNQPQHF. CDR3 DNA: TGTGCCAGCAGTTCCCTTTATGAAGGAGCCTATAGCAATCAGCCCCAGCATTTT.

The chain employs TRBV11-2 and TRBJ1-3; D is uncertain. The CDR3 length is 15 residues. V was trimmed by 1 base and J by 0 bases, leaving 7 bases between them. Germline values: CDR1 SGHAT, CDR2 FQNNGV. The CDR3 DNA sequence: TGTGCCAGCAGCTTAGCTCATTCCTCTGGAAACACCATATATTTT. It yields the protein CASSLAHSSGNTIYF.